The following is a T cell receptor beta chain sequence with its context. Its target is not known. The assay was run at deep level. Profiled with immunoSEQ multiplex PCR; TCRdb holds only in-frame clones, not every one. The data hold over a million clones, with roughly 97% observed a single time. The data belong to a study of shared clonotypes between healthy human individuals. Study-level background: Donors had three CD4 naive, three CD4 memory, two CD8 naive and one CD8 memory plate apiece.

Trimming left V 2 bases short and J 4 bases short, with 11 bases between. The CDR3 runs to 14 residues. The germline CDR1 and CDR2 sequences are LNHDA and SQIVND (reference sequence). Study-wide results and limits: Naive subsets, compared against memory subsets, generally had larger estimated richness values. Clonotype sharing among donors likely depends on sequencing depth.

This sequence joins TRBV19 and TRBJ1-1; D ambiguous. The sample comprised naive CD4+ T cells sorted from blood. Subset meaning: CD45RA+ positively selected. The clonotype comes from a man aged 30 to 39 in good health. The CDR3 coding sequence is TGTGCCAGTAGTATAATCCGAGGCAGCACTGAAGCTTTCTTT. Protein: CASSIIRGSTEAFF. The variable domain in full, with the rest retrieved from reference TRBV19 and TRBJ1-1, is DGGITQSPKYLFRKEGQNVTLSCEQNLNHDAMYWYRQDPGQGLRLIYYSQIVNDFQKGDIAEGYSVSREKKESFPLTVTSAQKNPTAFYLCASSIIRGSTEAFFGQGTRLTVV.